At least ten counts were recorded for the clone carrying this T cell receptor beta chain. During its preparation, the TCRbeta library received unique molecular identifiers. MiXCR was run by TCRdb on the PCR reads, yielding one entry per CDR3 protein. The sample has 600,000 to 700,000 distinct CDR3 sequences; 16% are singletons. This record belongs to a study of T-cell reconstitution after alpha-beta-depleted transplantation in children. The germline CDR1 and CDR2 sequences are DFQATT and SNEGSKA (reference sequence). The CDR3 has 15 amino acids. Germline trimming cut 0 bases from V and 2 bases from J; bases unmatched to any gene: 7.

This material consisted of PBMCs from the stem cell graft donor, taken from the stem cell graft. This chain links TRBV20-1 with TRBJ2-7, with 7 bases that match TRBD2. This TCR was recovered from a human donor who donated a stem cell graft to a child with acute myeloid leukemia. DNA of the CDR3: TGCAGTGCTAGAGAGCAAGCGGGGATACCCTACGAGCAGTACTTC. It yields the protein CSAREQAGIPYEQYF.